The next 8 T cell receptor beta chains were all read from a single sample in a study of neurological immune-mediated disorders. One entry per CDR3 protein results from TCRdb running MiXCR on the 5' RACE reads. The table has about 35,000 distinct CDR3 sequences, about 4.1% seen once; the top ten hold 2% to 2.5%. Sequenced: PBMCs. The receptors here all came from a man under 40 with multiple sclerosis.

This clonotype showed up just a few times. This chain joins TRBV20-1 and TRBJ1-1; tentative D call: TRBD1 (5 bases). CDR3 length: 18 amino acids. Per the germline V gene, CDR1 is DFQATT and CDR2 is SNEGSKA (reference sequence). Trimming left V 6 bases short and J 0 bases short, with 26 bases between. CDR3: CSALRIGQGRDLNTEAFF. CDR3 bases: TGCAGTGCATTGAGAATCGGGCAGGGCAGGGACCTGAACACTGAAGCTTTCTTT.

This clonotype was picked up many times. The chain employs TRBV7-9 and TRBJ2-7; 7 bases match TRBD1. V lost 7 bases, J lost 4 bases, and 13 bases stayed unmatched. Germline V gene sequence: CDR1 SEHNR, CDR2 FQNEAQ (reference sequence). This CDR3 spans 15 amino acids. The CDR3 spells CASTPGTAIFYEQYF. The CDR3 DNA reads as TGTGCCAGCACCCCCGGGACAGCTATATTTTACGAGCAGTACTTC.

This clonotype was recorded many times. The V and J genes are TRBV10-3 and TRBJ1-3; possibly TRBD1 for D (6 bases). This CDR3 spans 16 amino acids. Germline V gene sequence: CDR1 ENHRY, CDR2 SYGVKD. The V end lost 0 bases, the J end lost 0 bases, and 9 bases lay between the germline ends. CDR3 in DNA: TGTGCCATCAGTGAGTCGACAGGAATCTCTGGAAACACCATATATTTT. Encoded protein: CAISESTGISGNTIYF.

This clonotype was recorded at least ten times. The chain employs TRBV7-3 and TRBJ2-2, with D possibly TRBD2 on 7 matching bases. The germline gives CDR1 SGHTA, CDR2 FQGTGA. V was clipped by 5 bases and J by 6 bases, with 19 bases between them. The CDR3 is 16 amino acids. The CDR3, as DNA: TGTGCCAGCAGCACCTCGGGGGGCCCCGTCTCCGGGGAGCTGTTTTTT. Protein sequence: CASSTSGGPVSGELFF.

The table lists this clonotype with many counts. V gene TRBV20-1 combines with J gene TRBJ2-7; D might be TRBD2 (5 bases). V was cut by 6 bases and J by 1 base, with 16 bases left in between. The CDR3 totals 14 residues. Germline assignment: CDR1 DFQATT and CDR2 SNEGSKA (reference sequence). In DNA form, the CDR3 reads TGCAGTGCCATCGACACTACGGGATCCTACGAGCAGTACTTC. It specifies CSAIDTTGSYEQYF.

This clonotype was detected many times. The J gene is TRBJ1-2, the V gene TRBV20-1; unclear D gene. V was pared by 5 bases and J by 1 base, with 8 bases between. The CDR3 has 12 residues. CDR1 is DFQATT and CDR2 is SNEGSKA in the germline V gene (reference sequence). CDR3 loop: CSAEDVNYGYTF. The CDR3 DNA sequence: TGCAGTGCTGAGGACGTTAACTATGGCTACACCTTC.

This clonotype occurred many times. The CDR3: CATSDRGSTGELFF. The CDR3 DNA is TGTGCCACCAGTGACAGGGGTTCCACCGGGGAGCTGTTTTTT. The rearrangement uses TRBV15 and TRBJ2-2; 8 bases align to TRBD1. With 6 bases clipped from V and 4 bases from J, the junction kept 4 bases outside the gene matches. Germline V gene sequence: CDR1 LNHNV, CDR2 YYDKDF (reference sequence). The CDR3 covers 14 residues. Variable domain in full (rest from reference TRBV15 and TRBJ2-2): DAMVIQNPRYQVTQFGKPVTLSCSQTLNHNVMYWYQQKSSQAPKLLFHYYDKDFNNEADTPDNFQSRRPNTSFCFLDIRSPGLGDTAMYLCATSDRGSTGELFFGEGSRLTVL.

This clonotype was detected many times. The J gene is TRBJ2-5, the V gene TRBV5-1; TRBD1 agrees at 9 bases. This CDR3 has 15 amino acids. The germline gives CDR1 SGHRS, CDR2 YFSETQ. Germline trimming cut 2 bases from V and 2 bases from J; bases unmatched to any gene: 4. In nucleotides, the CDR3 is TGCGCCAGCAGCTTTGGACAGGGGATTCAAGAGACCCAGTACTTC. Translated, it gives CASSFGQGIQETQYF.